These T cell receptor beta chains were read from a single sample in a study of spatial heterogeneity in lung cancer. TCRdb processed the 5' RACE reads anew with MiXCR; each CDR3 protein has one entry. The table shows roughly 72,000 distinct CDR3 sequences, with 7.5% to 10% occurring only once. Sequencing used PBMCs, obtained at follow-up. These receptors were obtained from a female donor with early-stage non-small cell lung cancer. The CDR3 runs from the conserved cysteine through the conserved F or W. Fields, in order: CDR3 protein, CDR3 DNA, clone size, J gene, V gene, D gene. A D gene is named only where the DNA matches it firmly. Some rows mark clone size as missing; the rest say once, few, many or name a class of expanded clone.

CSVVGGYFGGYTF TGCAGCGTTGTAGGGGGCTATTTTGGAGGCTACACCTTC many TRBJ1-2 TRBV29-1 TRBD1
CASSFPDRGGGYTF TGTGCCAGCAGTTTCCCAGACAGGGGAGGTGGCTACACCTTC . TRBJ1-2 TRBV28 TRBD1
CASGLSQTSGRSTGELFF TGTGCTAGTGGTTTGTCCCAGACTAGCGGGAGAAGTACCGGGGAGCTGTTTTTT many TRBJ2-2 TRBV12-5 TRBD2
CASSYRQGRNNEQFF TGTGCCAGCAGCTACCGACAGGGAAGAAACAATGAGCAGTTCTTC few TRBJ2-1 TRBV12-3/TRBV12-4 TRBD1
CASSQDGLAGRGNEQFF TGCGCCAGCAGCCAAGACGGGCTAGCGGGACGGGGCAATGAGCAGTTCTTC . TRBJ2-1 TRBV4-1 TRBD2
CVTSRGLAGRGYNEQFF TGTGTCACCAGCAGAGGACTAGCGGGAAGGGGCTACAATGAGCAGTTCTTC . TRBJ2-1 TRBV15 TRBD2
CAASRSLAEASYEQYF TGCGCCGCCAGCAGATCACTAGCGGAAGCCTCCTACGAGCAGTACTTC . TRBJ2-7 TRBV10-2 TRBD2
CASSLAGLANTGELFF TGTGCCAGCAGCTTAGCCGGACTAGCCAACACCGGGGAGCTGTTTTTT many TRBJ2-2 TRBV7-6 TRBD2
CASRTLRTNTGELFF TGTGCCAGCAGGACACTTCGAACTAACACCGGGGAGCTGTTTTTT many TRBJ2-2 TRBV11-2 .
CASSLGLAENTGELFF TGTGCCAGCAGCTTAGGGCTAGCGGAGAACACCGGGGAGCTGTTTTTT many TRBJ2-2 TRBV11-2 TRBD2
CASSEEGRDPYEQYF TGTGCCAGCAGCGAAGAGGGCCGGGACCCCTACGAGCAGTACTTC . TRBJ2-7 TRBV9 .
CASTGQGYTEAFF TGTGCCAGCACCGGACAGGGGTACACTGAAGCTTTCTTT . TRBJ1-1 TRBV7-9 TRBD1
CSVPGDRESYTF TGCAGCGTCCCGGGGGACAGGGAATCGTACACCTTC many TRBJ1-2 TRBV29-1 TRBD1
CASSLDGGRNQPQHF TGTGCCAGCAGCTTAGATGGGGGCCGCAATCAGCCCCAGCATTTT many TRBJ1-5 TRBV7-2 .
CAIGQGARNSPLHF TGTGCCATCGGTCAGGGGGCGAGGAATTCACCCCTCCACTTT many TRBJ1-6 TRBV10-3 TRBD1
CAISGFGRETQYF TGTGCCATCAGTGGTTTCGGCAGGGAGACCCAGTACTTC many TRBJ2-5 TRBV10-3 .
CASSAAGTPDNEQFF TGCGCCAGCAGCGCCGCCGGGACACCTGACAATGAGCAGTTCTTC . TRBJ2-1 TRBV5-1 .
CSASPRRGGYTF TGCAGTGCTAGCCCCAGAAGGGGTGGCTACACCTTC . TRBJ1-2 TRBV20-1 .
CASSEGHTSTDTQYF TGTGCCAGCAGTGAGGGCCATACTAGCACAGATACGCAGTATTTT . TRBJ2-3 TRBV2 .
CASRRQGVLSGYTF TGTGCCAGCAGGCGCCAGGGGGTATTGAGCGGCTACACCTTC many TRBJ1-2 TRBV27 TRBD1
CASSLPDRADTQYF TGTGCCAGCAGCCTCCCGGACAGGGCAGATACGCAGTATTTT many TRBJ2-3 TRBV5-4 TRBD1
CASRLSGSGDEQFF TGTGCCAGCAGACTTAGCGGGAGTGGTGATGAGCAGTTCTTC . TRBJ2-1 TRBV7-3 TRBD2
CASTKDTGRNTEAFF TGTGCCAGTACAAAAGACACAGGGAGGAACACTGAAGCTTTCTTT many TRBJ1-1 TRBV19 .
CSVVGRDRGRGLSGAFF TGCAGCGTTGTGGGCCGGGACAGGGGGCGCGGGTTGTCTGGAGCTTTCTTT few TRBJ1-1 TRBV29-1 TRBD1
CASSLTGGPSYNEQFF TGTGCCAGCAGCTTAACGGGAGGGCCTTCATACAATGAGCAGTTCTTC . TRBJ2-1 TRBV7-3 TRBD2
CASRPRDSRTDEKLFF TGTGCCAGCAGGCCTAGGGATTCGAGGACAGATGAAAAACTGTTTTTT once TRBJ1-4 TRBV12-3/TRBV12-4 .
CASSLQVRGDTEAFF TGCGCCAGCAGCTTACAAGTCCGGGGGGACACTGAAGCTTTCTTT many TRBJ1-1 TRBV5-1 .
CASSFGGGTGELFF TGTGCCAGCAGTTTCGGAGGGGGCACCGGGGAGCTGTTTTTT many TRBJ2-2 TRBV12-3/TRBV12-4 .
CASSQQGFGETQYF TGCGCCAGCAGTCAGCAGGGTTTTGGGGAGACCCAGTACTTC many TRBJ2-5 TRBV10-1 .
CASSLASDNSPLHF TGTGCCAGCAGCTTAGCCAGCGACAATTCACCCCTCCACTTT many TRBJ1-6 TRBV7-9 .
CASSLQGAGANVLTF TGCGCCAGCAGCCTACAGGGCGCTGGGGCCAACGTCCTGACTTTC many TRBJ2-6 TRBV5-1 .
CAWSPGTSAYNEQFF TGTGCCTGGAGTCCCGGGACTAGCGCCTACAATGAGCAGTTCTTC . TRBJ2-1 TRBV30 TRBD2
CASSLGSLTGELFF TGTGCTAGCAGCTTAGGGAGCCTCACCGGGGAGCTGTTTTTT many TRBJ2-2 TRBV7-7 .
CASSLVTTNTGELFF TGCGCCAGCAGTCTAGTGACAACGAACACCGGGGAGCTGTTTTTT few TRBJ2-2 TRBV5-1 .
CASGGTGTVAYNEQFF TGTGCCAGCGGGGGAACCGGGACTGTGGCCTACAATGAGCAGTTCTTC many TRBJ2-1 TRBV2 .
CASSVAGTGELFF TGTGCCAGCAGCGTAGCTGGCACCGGGGAGCTGTTTTTT . TRBJ2-2 TRBV9 .
CASSPGRISGNTIYF TGTGCCAGCAGCCCCGGGAGGATCTCTGGAAACACCATATATTTT . TRBJ1-3 TRBV7-9 .
CASSFLSYNSPLHF TGTGCCAGCAGCTTTCTCTCCTATAATTCACCCCTCCACTTT many TRBJ1-6 TRBV7-2 .
CASIRVAGHNEQFF TGTGCCAGCATTCGGGTAGCGGGCCACAATGAGCAGTTCTTC . TRBJ2-1 TRBV7-9 TRBD2
CASSPLRGITEAFF TGTGCCAGCAGCCCCCTTAGGGGAATCACTGAAGCTTTCTTT many TRBJ1-1 TRBV3-1 .
CASSLGLAGGSVETQYF TGTGCCAGCTCACTAGGACTAGCGGGAGGTTCGGTAGAGACCCAGTACTTC many TRBJ2-5 TRBV18 TRBD2
CASSRDFYNEQFF TGTGCCAGCAGCCGGGACTTCTACAATGAGCAGTTCTTC . TRBJ2-1 TRBV7-3 .
CSARDGGPSSGELFF TGCAGTGCTAGAGATGGCGGGCCTAGCTCCGGGGAGCTGTTTTTT many TRBJ2-2 TRBV20-1 .
CASSYNSGSSETQYF TGCGCCAGCAGCTACAACAGCGGGAGTTCTGAGACCCAGTACTTC few TRBJ2-5 TRBV5-1 TRBD2
CASSLIGGGTDTQYF TGTGCCAGCAGCTTAATTGGGGGAGGGACAGATACGCAGTATTTT many TRBJ2-3 TRBV7-3 TRBD2
CASSSSGYNEQFF TGTGCCAGCAGTTCCTCAGGATACAATGAGCAGTTCTTC many TRBJ2-1 TRBV6-2/TRBV6-3 .
CSARDGTSWRVQYF TGCAGTGCTAGAGATGGGACTAGCTGGAGGGTCCAGTACTTC many TRBJ2-5 TRBV20-1 TRBD2
CASSLRRTEGYTF TGTGCCAGCAGTTTAAGAAGGACAGAAGGCTACACCTTC . TRBJ1-2 TRBV12-3/TRBV12-4 .
CATSEDGNYGYTF TGTGCCACCAGTGAAGACGGAAACTATGGCTACACCTTC . TRBJ1-2 TRBV24-1 .
CATSRTDEQYF TGTGCCACCTCCCGGACGGACGAGCAGTACTTC . TRBJ2-7 TRBV7-9 .
CASSQEVQDNEQFF TGTGCCAGCAGCCAAGAAGTGCAAGACAATGAGCAGTTCTTC many TRBJ2-1 TRBV3-1 .
CASSRPPYNEQFF TGTGCCAGCAGTCGACCCCCTTACAATGAGCAGTTCTTC many TRBJ2-1 TRBV12-3/TRBV12-4 .
CAWSVSRTGLYSNQPQHF TGTGCCTGGAGTGTAAGCCGGACAGGGTTATATAGCAATCAGCCCCAGCATTTT . TRBJ1-5 TRBV30 TRBD1
CASSFLRSSYEQYF TGTGCCAGCAGTTTTTTGCGGAGCTCCTACGAGCAGTACTTC . TRBJ2-7 TRBV12-3/TRBV12-4 .
CSVKGAVNIQYF TGCAGCGTCAAGGGGGCGGTGAACATTCAGTACTTC . TRBJ2-4 TRBV29-1 TRBD1